The next 12 T cell receptor beta chains were all read from a single sample in a study of cytomegalovirus exposure and HLA in healthy donors. Vbeta (60) and Jbeta (13) primers were used in the PCR. Sequencing was performed with immunoSEQ multiplex PCR; in TCRdb, only in-frame clones are kept and a portion is missing. The data contain 35,000 to 50,000 clones, approximately 81% of them seen just once; the ten biggest clones take up approximately 3%. The sequencing input was PBMCs. These receptors all come from a man aged 50 to 60 in good health and CMV-seronegative.

This chain uses TRBV6-5 with TRBJ2-6, with a tentative D call TRBD1 (6 bases). Trimming pared 4 bases from V and 4 bases from J, leaving 11 bases between. Germline V gene data show CDR1 as MNHEY and CDR2 as SVGAGI. There are 15 residues in the CDR3. CDR3: CASSSTGPGANVLTF. In DNA, the CDR3 is TGTGCCAGCAGTTCCACAGGGCCCGGGGCCAACGTCCTGACTTTC.

The V gene is TRBV7-2, the J gene TRBJ1-5; no definite D call. The CDR3 loop spans 13 amino acids. The V and J ends lost 6 bases and 2 bases respectively, with 8 bases between them. Germline V gene data show CDR1 as SGHTA and CDR2 as FQGNSA. As DNA, the CDR3 is TGTGCCAGCAGTCCTAATGGCAATCAGCCCCAGCATTTT. This encodes CASSPNGNQPQHF.

V gene TRBV5-4 combines with J gene TRBJ2-4, with D tentatively TRBD2 (5 bases). V was clipped by 6 bases and J by 1 base, with 14 bases between them. Germline assignment: CDR1 SGHNT and CDR2 YYREEE (reference sequence). This CDR3 is built from 15 residues. CDR3 in amino acids: CASIQYPGAKNIQYF. The CDR3 DNA reads TGTGCCAGCATCCAATATCCGGGGGCCAAAAACATTCAGTACTTC.

The genes are TRBV6-1 and TRBJ2-4; weak D call: TRBD1 (6 bases). Germline CDR1 and CDR2: MNHNS and SASEGT. Between the trimmed V and J ends, which lost 2 bases and 1 base, there was a span of 21 bases. The CDR3 is made up of 19 amino acids. The CDR3 DNA sequence: TGTGCCAGCAGTGAAAAATCATTTGGGGGCCCCCCTGCCAAAAACATTCAGTACTTC. Encoded protein: CASSEKSFGGPPAKNIQYF.

This clone showed up just once. The rearrangement joins TRBV18 to TRBJ1-1, with TRBD1 matching over 8 bases. The CDR3 has 18 residues. In germline, CDR1 is KGHSH, CDR2 LQKENI. J gave up 3 bases and V 1 base, and 13 bases lay outside the gene matches. CDR3 nucleotides: TGTGCCAGCTCACCACTTCGGGACAGGAATTTAAGAGACACTGAAGCTTTCTTT. It encodes CASSPLRDRNLRDTEAFF.

V is TRBV21-1 and J is TRBJ2-2; the D call of TRBD2 is as the table states it, not checked on the DNA. TRBV21-1 is a documented pseudogene. CDR3 size: 20 residues. The CDR3 is CASSTHHPPGLAGVTGELFF. Here the CDR3 DNA reads TGTGCCAGCAGCACCCACCACCCACCGGGACTAGCGGGAGTCACCGGGGAGCTGTTTTTT.

The chain employs TRBV6-6 and TRBJ2-1; D unresolved. The CDR3 extends over 12 amino acids. Germline V lookup: CDR1 MNHNY, CDR2 SVGAGI (reference sequence). The CDR3, as DNA: TGTGCGTATGGTCAGATCAACAATGAGCAGTTCTTC. This gives the protein CAYGQINNEQFF.

The genes are TRBV7-2 and TRBJ2-5; TRBD2 aligns across 8 bases. V lost 1 base to trimming and J lost 5 bases; unmatched junction nucleotides: 18. The CDR3 contains 19 residues. Germline V gene data show CDR1 as SGHTA and CDR2 as FQGNSA. The CDR3 DNA follows: TGTGCCAGCAGCTTAGAACGATCATTGCAAGCGGGAGCCTTGGAGACCCAGTACTTC. This translates into CASSLERSLQAGALETQYF.

This clone was seen a handful of times. The chain has TRBV28 and TRBJ2-7; 9 positions agree with TRBD2. The CDR3 consists of 14 residues. Losses at the gene ends were 6 bases for V and 2 bases for J; bases not matched to a gene: 5. In germline, CDR1 is MDHEN, CDR2 SYDVKM. The CDR3 here is CASSPQRGAYEQYF. In nucleotides, the CDR3 is TGTGCCAGCAGCCCCCAGCGGGGGGCCTACGAGCAGTACTTC.

The chain links TRBV19 to TRBJ1-2; D may be TRBD1 (5 bases). V lost 2 bases and J lost 0, with 13 bases in between. The CDR3 runs to 16 residues. From germline, CDR1 is LNHDA and CDR2 SQIVND (reference sequence). The CDR3 sequence: CASSILTGSANYGYTF. The CDR3 region has the DNA TGTGCCAGTAGTATACTTACAGGAAGTGCTAACTATGGCTACACCTTC.

The rearrangement uses TRBV6-6 and TRBJ2-7, with 8 bases lining up with TRBD2. The germline V gene encodes CDR1 MNHNY and CDR2 SVGAGI (reference sequence). With 5 bases clipped from V and 5 bases from J, the junction kept 14 bases outside the gene matches. This CDR3 has 16 residues. The CDR3, as DNA: TGTGCCAGCAGTCCCCGGGCGGGCGGGGGGCCCCACGAGCAGTACTTC. Amino acid sequence: CASSPRAGGGPHEQYF.

This chain connects TRBV7-8 to TRBJ1-1; D is ambiguous. CDR1 and CDR2 from the germline V gene are SGHVS and FQNEAQ. Trimming left V 5 bases short and J 6 bases short, with 19 bases between. The CDR3 runs to 15 residues. The CDR3 nucleotides are TGTGCCAGCAGCCAAGAGAGGGCGGTCTACGCTGAAGCTTTCTTT. It yields the protein CASSQERAVYAEAFF.